These 29 T cell receptor beta chains originate from one sample sequenced in a study of blood T cell repertoires in COVID-19. Measured with immunoSEQ multiplex PCR; TCRdb has only the in-frame clones, and not every one. Among some 150,000 clones listed, approximately 80% were seen once. What was sequenced was peripheral blood. These receptors came from a woman of 80 years or more in a cohort sampled during active or convalescent COVID-19.

The V call is TRBV7-2, the J call TRBJ1-1; the D gene is possibly TRBD1 (6 bases). CDR3 length equals 14 residues. Trimming stripped 3 bases from V and 8 bases from J, with 16 bases between. Germline CDR1 is SGHTA and CDR2 is FQGNSA. CDR3 sequence (DNA): TGTGCCAGCAGCTTGAGGCCTACAGGGAAAGAAGCTTTCTTT. The encoded protein is CASSLRPTGKEAFF.

This chain joins TRBV7-2 and TRBJ2-1; 8 bases align to TRBD1. Germline-derived CDR1 and CDR2 are SGHTA and FQGNSA. Unmatched junction bases numbered 9, after V lost 6 bases and J lost 8 bases. The CDR3 has 14 amino acids. CDR3 nucleotide sequence: TGTGCCAGCAGTCAGGACAGGGCGGGCCATGAGCAGTTCTTC. Its protein is CASSQDRAGHEQFF.

The gene calls are TRBV7-2 and TRBJ1-5; 7 bases map to TRBD1. The CDR3 sequence is 14 residues long. The junction had 3 bases not matched to a gene; V was cut back by 6 bases and J by 1 base. Germline lookup yields CDR1 SGHTA and CDR2 FQGNSA. CDR3 sequence (DNA): TGTGCCAGCAGGCGGACAGGCAGCAATCAGCCCCAGCATTTT. This encodes CASRRTGSNQPQHF. Looking up the rest from reference TRBV7-2 and TRBJ1-5 gives the full variable domain: GAGVSQSPSNKVTEKGKDVELRCDPISGHTALYWYRQSLGQGLEFLIYFQGNSAPDKSGLPSDRFSAERTGGSVSTLTIQRTQQEDSAVYLCASRRTGSNQPQHFGDGTRLSIL.

The chain couples TRBV2 to TRBJ1-1; TRBD1 is a possible D gene (6 bases). V shed 7 bases and J shed 0 bases, with 15 bases lying between them. From germline, CDR1 is SNHLY and CDR2 FYNNEI. CDR3 length equals 15 residues. CDR3 nucleotides: TGTGCCAGCACCCGGGAGGCAGGGGTGAACACTGAAGCTTTCTTT. This codes for CASTREAGVNTEAFF.

V and J are TRBV28 and TRBJ1-1; TRBD1 matches 7 bases. Losses at the gene ends were 1 base for V and 1 base for J; bases not matched to a gene: 3. This CDR3 has 15 amino acids. Germline CDR1 reads MDHEN; CDR2 reads SYDVKM. CDR3 DNA: TGTGCCAGCAGTTTATTAGGGACAGAGAACACTGAAGCTTTCTTT. Translation gives CASSLLGTENTEAFF.

The V gene is TRBV6-2 or TRBV6-3, the J gene TRBJ1-2; tentative D call: TRBD1 (6 bases). V dropped 2 bases and J dropped 7 bases, with 11 bases sitting between them. There are 13 residues in the CDR3. CDR1 and CDR2 (germline): MNHEY, SVGEGT. The CDR3 here is CASSYGGRFGYTF. The CDR3 bases are TGTGCCAGCAGTTACGGGGGCAGATTTGGCTACACCTTC.

This chain joins TRBV28 and TRBJ2-5, with 15 bases that match TRBD2. From germline, CDR1 is MDHEN and CDR2 SYDVKM. This CDR3 region has 19 residues. V was pared by 8 bases and J by 4 bases, with 17 bases of the junction left unmatched. The CDR3 sequence is CASGFPLGLAGGRGETQYF. The CDR3 DNA sequence: TGTGCCAGCGGGTTTCCCCTGGGACTAGCGGGGGGACGGGGAGAGACCCAGTACTTC. The whole variable domain, remainder taken from reference TRBV28 and TRBJ2-5, is DVKVTQSSRYLVKRTGEKVFLECVQDMDHENMFWYRQDPGLGLRLIYFSYDVKMKEKGDIPEGYSVSREKKERFSLILESASTNQTSMYLCASGFPLGLAGGRGETQYFGPGTRLLVL.

V gene TRBV4-2 combines with J gene TRBJ1-2; 9 bases fit TRBD1. The CDR3 has 14 residues. V lost 1 base to trimming and J lost 7 bases; unmatched junction nucleotides: 4. Per germline, CDR1 LGHNA and CDR2 YNFKEQ. The CDR3 region has the DNA TGTGCCAGCAGCCAAGTGGGGACAGGGTTTGGCTACACCTTC. Amino acid sequence: CASSQVGTGFGYTF.

This chain links TRBV6-1 with TRBJ2-7, with 7 nucleotides matching TRBD1. The CDR3 is 17 amino acids. Per germline, CDR1 MNHNS and CDR2 SASEGT. The junction had 16 bases not matched to a gene; V was cut back by 4 bases and J by 4 bases. The CDR3 nucleotides read TGTGCCAGCAGTGGAGGCCCCGGGGTGTCAGGGGGTTACGAGCAGTACGTC. Translation gives CASSGGPGVSGGYEQYV.

The chain joins TRBV15 to TRBJ2-4, with 7 bases that match TRBD2. CDR3 length: 17 amino acids. V lost 2 bases and J lost 1; bases outside the gene matches: 8. CDR1 is LNHNV, CDR2 YYDKDF, per germline (reference sequence). The CDR3 bases are TGTGCCACCAGCAGATCTAGCGGAACCTCTGCCAAAAACATTCAGTACTTC. The encoded protein is CATSRSSGTSAKNIQYF.

This chain links TRBV11-2 with TRBJ2-1; TRBD2 matches at 7 bases. Germline CDR1 and CDR2: SGHAT and FQNNGV. The trim removed 1 base at V and 2 bases at J, leaving 8 bases unmatched. CDR3 length: 17 residues. As DNA, the CDR3 is TGTGCCAGCAGCTTAGGGCCTAGCGGAGAGGCCTACAATGAGCAGTTCTTC. Protein sequence: CASSLGPSGEAYNEQFF.

The gene calls are TRBV5-5 and TRBJ1-4; 7 bases line up with TRBD1. Germline CDR1 reads SGHKS; CDR2 reads YYEKEE (reference sequence). The CDR3 loop spans 13 amino acids. Trimming cost V 2 bases and J 6 bases; bases outside gene matches: 1. The CDR3 reads CASSFGTDEKLFF. The CDR3 DNA sequence: TGTGCCAGCAGCTTTGGGACAGATGAAAAACTGTTTTTT.

This chain joins TRBV3-1 (or the pseudogene TRBV3-2) and TRBJ2-7, with D perhaps matching TRBD2 (6 bases). The CDR3 loop spans 13 amino acids. Germline lookup yields CDR1 LGHDT and CDR2 YNNKEL (reference sequence). With 3 bases removed from V and 2 bases from J, the gap between germline ends came to 8 bases. CDR3 residues: CASSQGGAYEQYF. The CDR3, as DNA: TGTGCCAGCAGCCAGGGGGGAGCCTACGAGCAGTACTTC.

This chain uses TRBV5-1 with TRBJ2-3; D is perhaps TRBD2 (5 bases). Between the trimmed V and J ends, which lost 3 bases and 1 base, there was a span of 12 bases. The CDR3 contains 15 residues. CDR1 SGHRS and CDR2 YFSETQ come from the germline V gene. Here the CDR3 DNA reads TGCGCCAGCAGCTACCTAGGACTGGGCACAGATACGCAGTATTTT. It specifies CASSYLGLGTDTQYF.

The chain carries TRBV5-4 and TRBJ2-7; 9 bases are shared with TRBD1. The germline gives CDR1 SGHNT, CDR2 YYREEE (reference sequence). The length of the CDR3 is 14 residues. The V segment lost 5 bases and the J segment 2 bases; nucleotides outside the gene matches: 5. CDR3 nucleotide sequence: TGTGCCAGCAGATTACAGGGGGCGCCCTACGAGCAGTACTTC. Amino acid sequence: CASRLQGAPYEQYF.

The genes are TRBV30 and TRBJ2-5, with no clear D. This CDR3 is 15 amino acids long. V gave up 1 base and J gave up 4 bases, with 16 bases separating them. Germline values: CDR1 GTSNPN, CDR2 SVGIG (reference sequence). CDR3 in amino acids: CAWSATLVVGETQYF. The CDR3 DNA reads as TGTGCCTGGAGTGCGACACTTGTAGTGGGAGAGACCCAGTACTTC.

This chain connects TRBV2 to TRBJ1-4, with a weak D call TRBD1 (5 bases). Germline V gives CDR1 SNHLY, CDR2 FYNNEI. Trimming removed 7 bases from V and 7 bases from J, with 19 bases in between. This CDR3 is built from 15 residues. The CDR3 nucleotides read TGTGCCAGCACCAACTTGGGGGGGTACGGTGAAAAACTGTTTTTT. Translating it yields CASTNLGGYGEKLFF.

The chain joins TRBV7-6 to TRBJ1-1; perhaps TRBD1 as D (5 bases). V was shortened by 7 bases and J by 4 bases, with 13 bases between the two germline ends. The CDR3 spans 13 residues. CDR1 and CDR2 (germline): SGHVS, FNYEAQ. The CDR3 coding sequence is TGTGCCAGCACTCAGGGACTGGGCACTGAAGCTTTCTTT. It translates to CASTQGLGTEAFF.

The V and J genes are TRBV30 and TRBJ2-2; D might be TRBD1 (6 bases). CDR3 length: 13 residues. Per the germline V gene, CDR1 is GTSNPN and CDR2 is SVGIG (reference sequence). V was trimmed by 4 bases and J by 1 base, leaving 7 bases between them. The CDR3 spells CAWKTGNTGELFF. CDR3 sequence (DNA): TGTGCCTGGAAGACAGGGAACACCGGGGAGCTGTTTTTT.

This chain joins TRBV18 and TRBJ1-2; TRBD1 aligns across 7 bases. CDR1 is KGHSH and CDR2 is LQKENI in the germline V gene. J lost 4 bases, V lost 3 bases, and 8 bases had no gene match. The CDR3 loop spans 15 amino acids. The CDR3 is CASSPQGTEGYGYTF. DNA of the CDR3: TGTGCCAGCTCACCCCAAGGGACAGAGGGCTATGGCTACACCTTC.

This chain links TRBV6-4 with TRBJ2-1, with TRBD1 matching over 12 bases. The CDR3 has 14 residues. Germline values: CDR1 MRHNA, CDR2 SNTAGT. V lost 4 bases, J lost 7 bases, and 2 bases stayed unmatched. The CDR3 coding sequence is TGTGCCAGCAGTGTGGGACAGGGGGCAAATGAGCAGTTCTTC. It translates to CASSVGQGANEQFF.

This clone was observed a few times. The chain is built from TRBV6-5 and TRBJ1-4, with a possible D match to TRBD1 (6 bases). The CDR3 runs 15 residues. Trimming stripped 2 bases from V and 8 bases from J, with 15 bases between. Germline V gene sequence: CDR1 MNHEY, CDR2 SVGAGI. This chain's CDR3 is CASSYGGARSEKLFF. The CDR3 region has the DNA TGTGCCAGCAGTTACGGGGGGGCGCGGTCCGAAAAACTGTTTTTT.

The table lists this clone with a few counts. The V and J genes are TRBV30 and TRBJ2-1; 12 bases align to TRBD2. Germline V CDR1 and CDR2: GTSNPN, SVGIG (reference sequence). The CDR3 has 17 amino acids. The V segment lost 3 bases and the J segment 12 bases; nucleotides outside the gene matches: 18. This CDR3 is CAWSVYATSGGPSGQFF. CDR3 nucleotides: TGTGCCTGGAGCGTGTACGCCACTAGCGGGGGGCCATCTGGGCAGTTCTTC.

In its sample, this clone was seen a few times. This sequence joins TRBV7-8 and TRBJ1-5; unclear D gene. Per the germline V gene, CDR1 is SGHVS and CDR2 is FQNEAQ. The CDR3 is 16 amino acids. The V end lost 1 base, the J end lost 2 bases, and 12 bases lay between the germline ends. The CDR3 DNA sequence: TGTGCCAGCAGCTTAGATTGGGGAGTGGGCAATCAGCCCCAGCATTTT. It is translated as CASSLDWGVGNQPQHF.

The rearrangement joins TRBV7-2 to TRBJ2-2, with 8 bases aligning to TRBD2. Germline V gene data show CDR1 as SGHTA and CDR2 as FQGNSA. Unmatched junction bases numbered 8, after V lost 5 bases and J lost 6 bases. CDR3 size: 15 residues. CDR3 amino acids: CASSILGGLAGELFF. CDR3 coding DNA: TGTGCCAGCAGCATCCTGGGGGGACTAGCCGGGGAGCTGTTTTTT. Looking up the rest from reference TRBV7-2 and TRBJ2-2 gives the full variable domain: GAGVSQSPSNKVTEKGKDVELRCDPISGHTALYWYRQSLGQGLEFLIYFQGNSAPDKSGLPSDRFSAERTGGSVSTLTIQRTQQEDSAVYLCASSILGGLAGELFFGEGSRLTVL.

V and J are TRBV4-3 and TRBJ2-3; TRBD2 might be the D (6 bases). CDR1 is LGHNA, CDR2 YSLEER, per germline. V was trimmed by 1 base and J by 0 bases, leaving 17 bases between them. CDR3 length: 18 residues. CDR3 bases: TGCGCCAGCAGCCAAGTCGCGGTGTCCAGCGGGAGCACAGATACGCAGTATTTT. This codes for CASSQVAVSSGSTDTQYF.

The rearrangement joins TRBV5-6 to TRBJ1-3; D may be TRBD1 (5 bases). Trimming shortened V by 5 bases and J by 2 bases, and 14 bases separated the two germline ends. Per germline, CDR1 SGHDT and CDR2 YYEEEE. The CDR3 runs 15 residues. Here the CDR3 DNA reads TGTGCCAGCAGTCCGGTGGGGGGAACTGGAAACACCATATATTTT. Its translation: CASSPVGGTGNTIYF. Full variable domain (rest looked up from reference TRBV5-6 and TRBJ1-3): DAGVTQSPTHLIKTRGQQVTLRCSPKSGHDTVSWYQQALGQGPQFIFQYYEEEERQRGNFPDRFSGHQFPNYSSELNVNALLLGDSALYLCASSPVGGTGNTIYFGEGSWLTVV.

The chain combines TRBV12-3 or TRBV12-4 with TRBJ1-2; tentative D call: TRBD1 (6 bases). Trimming took off 2 bases at V and 4 bases at J, with 8 bases between the two ends. The CDR3 loop spans 13 amino acids. DNA of the CDR3: TGTGCCAGCAGTTTAACAGGGCGCTATGGCTACACCTTC. Translating it yields CASSLTGRYGYTF.

CDR3 sequence: CASSEGPLVLTF. CDR3 DNA sequence: TGCGCCAGCAGTGAGGGGCCCCTCGTCCTGACTTTC. J is TRBJ2-6 and V is TRBV10-2, with unresolved D. V was clipped by 2 bases and J by 12 bases, with 8 bases between them. In germline, CDR1 is WSHSY, CDR2 SAAADI. This CDR3 has 12 residues.